This T cell receptor (beta chain) was identified in a study of high-grade serous ovarian cancer treatment subgroups (dated by TCRdb to the early 2020s). In the study overall: On average, sequencing produced about 14,000 reads and 7,494 unique TCR beta rearrangements for each sample. The study examined TCR beta repertoires in high-grade serous ovarian cancer patients who were grouped under a laparoscopic triage algorithm by complete gross resection or by neoadjuvant chemotherapy response. A cohort of about 30 patients was included: about ten with no residual disease after primary surgery (R0), about ten who were excellent NACT responders, and about ten who were poor NACT responders. One primary tumor sample and two metastatic tumor samples were contributed by each patient, so that roughly 82 samples were obtained in total. Findings and caveats that apply to the study as a whole: The TCR repertoire analyses centered on CDR3, leaving CDR1 and CDR2 unanalyzed. Repertoire similarity between tumors from the same patient ranged from about 0.1 to 0.8, while tumors from different patients showed almost no similarity. Spatial information was not captured by bulk tumor TCR sequencing, so insight into HGSC tumor complexity and diversity was limited. TCR clonal relatedness showed a positive correlation with neoantigen level and a trend toward positive correlation with copy number variation and mutation load from whole-genome sequencing.

Tumor samples were collected prior to definitive surgery or chemotherapy. Genomic DNA extraction was performed by the MD Anderson Biospecimen Extraction Resource, and TCR sequencing was carried out by the MD Anderson Cancer Genomics Laboratory. The 75 to 95 tumor samples underwent high-throughput TCR profiling with ImmunoSEQ. In the authors' own workflow: Richness (unique productive sequences), clonality, evenness and relatedness were included as repertoire diversity metrics, and similarity between samples was assessed with the Bhattacharyya coefficient. In a sensitivity analysis, TCRs with fewer than two reads were excluded, and consistent conclusions were obtained. Here the immuneACCESS table is served through TCRdb, limited to in-frame sequences with V and J called. Missing clones are a known gap in these copies; in checked studies unresolved V genes cover under half, and the rest lacks a known reason. V, J and clone size are taken as reported in that table, and D and trimming were inferred from the DNA itself. In this sample the table shows over 2,500 clones, just under 80% of which occur a single time. The biggest ten clones account for roughly 10% of the sample.

The CDR3 has 16 amino acids, counting the end cysteine and phenylalanine. The only DNA kept is the CDR3, 48 bases in frame from the first base. In the germline V gene, CDR1 corresponds to SGHNT and CDR2 to YENEEA. V loses 3 bases of germline sequence and J loses 3 bases, and the interval between the two ends is 15 bases. Details on this clone: Its antigen is not yet known. Base qualities were left out, and no much larger clone turns up one base away.

The sample was tumor tissue. The clonotype was recovered from a human donor with high-grade serous ovarian cancer. The sequence joins TRBV11-3 to TRBJ2-4; the D assignment is uncertain and may be TRBD1 or TRBD2, with 5 bases supporting each. In nucleotide form, the sequence is TGTGCCAGCAGCTTGGGACCCGACCTCGACAAAAACATTCAGTACTTC. Translated, it gives CASSLGPDLDKNIQYF.